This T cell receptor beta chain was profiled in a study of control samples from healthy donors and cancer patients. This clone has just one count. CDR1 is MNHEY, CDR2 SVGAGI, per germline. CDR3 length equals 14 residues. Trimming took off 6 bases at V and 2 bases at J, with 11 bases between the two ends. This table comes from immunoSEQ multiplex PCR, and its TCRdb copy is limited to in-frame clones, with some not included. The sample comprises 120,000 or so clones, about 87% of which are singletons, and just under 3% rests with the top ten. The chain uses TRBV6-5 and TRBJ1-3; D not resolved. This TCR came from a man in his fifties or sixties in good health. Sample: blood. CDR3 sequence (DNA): TGTGCCAGCAGCCGGACGAGGACTGGAAACACCATATATTTT. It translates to CASSRTRTGNTIYF.